A single sample is the source of the 15 T cell receptor beta chains below, sequenced in a study of T cell clonality in common variable immunodeficiency (dated by TCRdb to 2013 to 2016). Library method: the immunoSEQ multiplex PCR assay. In TCRdb, the immuneACCESS table is reduced to in-frame sequences with V and J assigned. These tables do not hold every clone; where another copy was compared, an unresolved V gene accounts for under half, and the others remain unexplained. The table shows about 34,000 clones here, with no singletons. Jointly, the top ten make up more than 2.5% of the sample. The sequenced sample was peripheral blood mononuclear cells. The receptors derive from a person aged 18 to 70 in good health.

This clone was found many times. The CDR3 end is not reached by the read, which stops 3 residues before it; the germline J gene fills it in. This chain joins TRBV5-6 and TRBJ2-7, with D unresolved. The CDR3 runs to 14 residues. CDR1 and CDR2 from the germline V gene are SGHDT and YYEEEE. V was shortened by 4 bases and J by 6 bases, with 17 bases between the two germline ends. The sequenced part of the CDR3 DNA is TGTGCCAGCAGCATGACCAGTACTACGTTCGAG. Translating gives CASSMTSTTFE. The complete CDR3 protein is CASSMTSTTFEQYF.

In its sample, this clone was seen many times. The read halts 3 residues ahead of the CDR3 end, with the missing end drawn from the germline J gene. The V gene is TRBV6-1, the J gene TRBJ2-2; D gene unclear. The CDR3 has 14 amino acids. Per germline, CDR1 MNHNS and CDR2 SASEGT. The ends were cut back, 0 bases at V and 3 bases at J, with 5 bases in the middle. Partial CDR3 DNA: TGTGCCAGCAGTGAAGCAGAGGACACCGGGGAG. This sequence encodes CASSEAEDTGE. In full, the CDR3 is CASSEAEDTGELFF.

This clone occurred many times. From the germline J gene comes the end of the CDR3, since the read stops 3 residues before it. The chain uses TRBV19 and TRBJ1-1, with D perhaps matching TRBD1 (5 bases). CDR1 and CDR2 (germline): LNHDA, SQIVND (reference sequence). Trimming shortened V by 9 bases and J by 5 bases, and 13 bases separated the two germline ends. CDR3 length: 12 amino acids. The CDR3 loop is CASTRDSTEAFF. Partial CDR3 DNA: TGTGCCAGCACCAGGGACTCGACTGAA.

This clone was observed at least ten times. The CDR3 extends 3 residues past the end of the read, so its final part is completed from the germline J gene. V is TRBV7-2 and J is TRBJ2-7; a possible D gene is TRBD1 (5 bases). CDR3 size: 14 residues. V dropped 2 bases and J dropped 2 bases, with 10 bases sitting between them. CDR1 is SGHTA, CDR2 FQGNSA, per germline. Here the CDR3 reads CASSLSGATYEQYF. CDR3 DNA, as far as it was read: TGTGCCAGCAGCTTAAGTGGGGCTACCTACGAG.

This clone has ten or more counts. With the read ending 3 residues before the CDR3 end, the germline J gene is used to fill in that end. The chain links TRBV9 to TRBJ1-4, with a possible D match to TRBD1 (6 bases). The CDR3 spans 15 residues. CDR1 and CDR2 from the germline V gene are SGDLS and YYNGEE. V was pared by 0 bases and J by 3 bases, with 9 bases between. The covered CDR3 bases are TGTGCCAGCAGCGTAGGAGGACAGTCTAATGAAAAA. This translates into CASSVGGQSNEK. The CDR3, in full, reads CASSVGGQSNEKLFF.

Ten or more counts support this clone. Coverage ceases 3 residues before the CDR3 finishes, and the germline J gene fills in the end. This rearrangement joins TRBV6-2 or TRBV6-3 to TRBJ2-2; no reliable D call. Germline V gene lookup returns CDR1 MNHEY and CDR2 SVGEGT. V lost 6 bases and J 3 bases, leaving 8 bases between the germline ends. CDR3 length: 13 amino acids. CDR3 amino acids: CASRRRDTGELFF. CDR3 DNA (partial): TGTGCCAGCAGGCGAAGGGACACCGGGGAG.

This clone was seen many times. The CDR3 bases that were read are TGTGCCAGCAGCTTGCTTAGCTCCTACAATGAG. Protein product: CASSLLSSYNE. The entire CDR3 protein is CASSLLSSYNEQFF. The chain employs TRBV14 and TRBJ2-1; D unresolved. The missing CDR3 end, 3 residues past where the read stops, is filled in from the germline J gene. The germline CDR1 and CDR2 sequences are SGHDN and FVKESK. V shed 5 bases and J shed 0 bases, with 8 bases lying between them. The CDR3 consists of 14 residues.

This clone was counted at least ten times. The read is 3 residues too short to cover the CDR3 end, so that end is filled in from the germline J gene. The V and J genes are TRBV3-1 (or the pseudogene TRBV3-2) and TRBJ2-3; D unresolved. The CDR3 totals 12 residues. Germline assignment: CDR1 LGHDT and CDR2 YNNKEL (reference sequence). Trimming left V 3 bases short and J 7 bases short, with 8 bases between. Partial CDR3 DNA: TGTGCCAGCAGCCAGGCATATAATACG. As protein: CASSQAYNT. The entire CDR3 is CASSQAYNTQYF.

This clone has ten or more counts. This CDR3 is CATRGTGSDTQYF. The sequenced part of the CDR3 DNA is TGTGCCACCAGGGGGACAGGGTCAGATACG. The genes are TRBV6-2 or TRBV6-3 and TRBJ2-3, with TRBD1 matching over 9 bases. Sequencing ends 3 residues short of the CDR3 end; the germline J gene provides the rest. Looked up from germline, CDR1 is MNHEY and CDR2 is SVGEGT. V was pared by 10 bases and J by 4 bases, with 6 bases of the junction left unmatched. The CDR3 has 13 amino acids.

In this sample, this clone turned up many times. The read finishes 3 residues shy of the CDR3 end, and the germline J gene is used to complete it. V is TRBV15 and J is TRBJ2-7, with a possible D match to TRBD1 (5 bases). The germline gives CDR1 LNHNV, CDR2 YYDKDF (reference sequence). V was cut by 0 bases and J by 3 bases, with 15 bases left in between. The CDR3 length is 16 residues. The sequenced part of the CDR3 DNA is TGTGCCACCAGCAGAGATCCTAGGAACAGGCACTACGAG. This codes for CATSRDPRNRHYE. The entire CDR3 protein reads CATSRDPRNRHYEQYF. Full variable domain (rest looked up from reference TRBV15 and TRBJ2-7): DAMVIQNPRYQVTQFGKPVTLSCSQTLNHNVMYWYQQKSSQAPKLLFHYYDKDFNNEADTPDNFQSRRPNTSFCFLDIRSPGLGDTAMYLCATSRDPRNRHYEQYFGPGTRLTVT.

This clone has at least ten counts. The observed sequence ends 3 residues before the CDR3 terminus, with the missing tail filled in from the germline J gene. J is TRBJ2-3 and V is TRBV19; 10 nucleotides agree with TRBD2. The V gene's germline CDR1 is LNHDA and CDR2 SQIVND (reference sequence). V trimming: 5 bases; J trimming: 0 bases; junction bases outside the gene matches: 14. The length of the CDR3 is 19 residues. The DNA read from the CDR3 is TGTGCCAGTAGTGTTTCGGGGGGGGTAGCGGGAGGAAGCACAGATACG. Translated: CASSVSGGVAGGSTDT. The complete CDR3 reads CASSVSGGVAGGSTDTQYF.

Worth noting for this clone: The CDR3 end lies 3 residues beyond the end of the read and is filled in from the germline J gene. This chain uses TRBV2 with TRBJ2-5; the match to TRBD2 covers 13 bases. The ends lost 7 bases at V and 3 bases at J; junction bases unmatched: 11. The CDR3 contains 17 residues. CDR1 SNHLY and CDR2 FYNNEI come from the germline V gene. The CDR3 is CASILGGLAGSEETQYF. The part of the CDR3 DNA that was read is TGTGCCAGCATCTTGGGGGGACTAGCGGGGTCCGAAGAGACC.

This clone was picked up many times. The sequence runs out 3 residues before the end of the CDR3; the remainder is reconstructed from the germline J gene. The chain is built from TRBV2 and TRBJ1-6; D perhaps matches TRBD1 (5 bases). Trimming removed 5 bases from V and 7 bases from J, with 15 bases in between. Germline CDR1 SNHLY, CDR2 FYNNEI. The CDR3 covers 15 residues. The covered CDR3 bases are TGTGCCAGCAGTATTTCCGGGACTCTAAATTCACCC. Translated: CASSISGTLNSP. The full CDR3 protein is CASSISGTLNSPLHF.

At least ten counts were recorded for this clone. The CDR3 sequence is CASSLQVYYGYTF. CDR3 bases read: TGCGCCAGCAGCTTACAGGTGTACTATGGC. The chain employs TRBV5-1 and TRBJ1-2; TRBD1 is a possible D gene (5 bases). Coverage ceases 3 residues before the CDR3 finishes, and the germline J gene fills in the end. Germline CDR1 reads SGHRS; CDR2 reads YFSETQ. This CDR3 spans 13 amino acids. Trimming pared 2 bases from V and 3 bases from J, leaving 8 bases between.

This clone was seen at least ten times. The sequenced fragment ends 3 residues before the CDR3 boundary, so the rest is inferred from the germline J gene. V usage is TRBV19 and J usage is TRBJ2-7; 9 nucleotides line up with TRBD2. Germline-derived CDR1 and CDR2 are LNHDA and SQIVND (reference sequence). CDR3 length equals 15 residues. The V gene end was trimmed by 5 bases and the J gene end by 4 bases; junction bases not matched to a gene: 9. The CDR3 bases that were read are TGTGCCAGTAGTCCCCAAGCGGGAGGTAAATACGAG. It codes for CASSPQAGGKYE. The whole CDR3 region reads CASSPQAGGKYEQYF.